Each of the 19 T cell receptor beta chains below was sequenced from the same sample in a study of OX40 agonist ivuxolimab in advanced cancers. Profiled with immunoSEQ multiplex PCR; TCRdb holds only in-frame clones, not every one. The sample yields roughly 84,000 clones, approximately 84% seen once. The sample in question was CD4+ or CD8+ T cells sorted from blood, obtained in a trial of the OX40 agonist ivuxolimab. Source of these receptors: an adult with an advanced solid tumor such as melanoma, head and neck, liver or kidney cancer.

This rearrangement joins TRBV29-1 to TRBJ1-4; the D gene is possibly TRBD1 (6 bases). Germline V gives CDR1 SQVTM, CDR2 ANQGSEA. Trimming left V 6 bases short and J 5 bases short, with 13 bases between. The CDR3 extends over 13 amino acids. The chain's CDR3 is CSVTGGANEKLFF. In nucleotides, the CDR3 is TGCAGCGTGACGGGGGGCGCGAATGAAAAACTGTTTTTT.

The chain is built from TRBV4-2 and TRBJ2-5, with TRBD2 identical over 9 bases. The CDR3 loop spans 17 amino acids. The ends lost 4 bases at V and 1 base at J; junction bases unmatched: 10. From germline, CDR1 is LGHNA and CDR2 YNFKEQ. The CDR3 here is CASSPRELAGIQETQYF. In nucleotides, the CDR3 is TGTGCCAGCAGCCCAAGGGAGCTAGCGGGAATCCAAGAGACCCAGTACTTC.

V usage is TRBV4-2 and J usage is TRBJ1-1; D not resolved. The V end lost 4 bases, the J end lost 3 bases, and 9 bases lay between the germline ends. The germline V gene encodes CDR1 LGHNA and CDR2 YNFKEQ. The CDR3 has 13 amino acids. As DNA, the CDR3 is TGTGCCAGCAGCCGGACCGTTTACACTGAAGCTTTCTTT. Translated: CASSRTVYTEAFF.

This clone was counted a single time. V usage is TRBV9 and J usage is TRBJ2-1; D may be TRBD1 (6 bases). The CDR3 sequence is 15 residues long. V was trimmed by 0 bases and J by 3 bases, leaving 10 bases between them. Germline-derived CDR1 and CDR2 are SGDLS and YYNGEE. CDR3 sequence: CASSVAGVNYNEQFF. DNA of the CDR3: TGTGCCAGCAGCGTAGCAGGGGTGAACTACAATGAGCAGTTCTTC.

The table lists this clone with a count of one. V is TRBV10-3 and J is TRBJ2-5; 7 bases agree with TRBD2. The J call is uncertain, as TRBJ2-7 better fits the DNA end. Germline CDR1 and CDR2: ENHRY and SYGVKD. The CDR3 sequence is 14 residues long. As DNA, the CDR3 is TGTGCCATCAGTGGCGAGCGGGGCCCGGACGAGCAGTACTTC. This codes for CAISGERGPDEQYF.

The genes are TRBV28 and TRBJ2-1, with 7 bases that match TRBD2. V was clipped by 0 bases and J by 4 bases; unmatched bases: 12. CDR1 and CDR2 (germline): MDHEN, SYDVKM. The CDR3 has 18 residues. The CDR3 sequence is CASSLWRGGGNTYNEQFF. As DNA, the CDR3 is TGTGCCAGCAGTTTATGGAGAGGCGGGGGAAATACATACAATGAGCAGTTCTTC.

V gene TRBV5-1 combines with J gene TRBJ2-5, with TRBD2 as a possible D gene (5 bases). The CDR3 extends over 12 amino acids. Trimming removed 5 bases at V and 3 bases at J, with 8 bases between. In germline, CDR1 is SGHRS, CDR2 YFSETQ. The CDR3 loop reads CASSWGEETQYF. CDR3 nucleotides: TGCGCCAGCAGTTGGGGAGAAGAGACCCAGTACTTC.

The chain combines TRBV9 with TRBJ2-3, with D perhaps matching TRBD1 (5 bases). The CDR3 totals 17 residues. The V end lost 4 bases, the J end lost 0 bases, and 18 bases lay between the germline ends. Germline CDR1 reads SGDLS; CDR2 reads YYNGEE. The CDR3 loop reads CASSLGVGASSTDTQYF. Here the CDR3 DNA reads TGTGCCAGCAGCTTAGGGGTAGGGGCAAGCAGCACAGATACGCAGTATTTT.

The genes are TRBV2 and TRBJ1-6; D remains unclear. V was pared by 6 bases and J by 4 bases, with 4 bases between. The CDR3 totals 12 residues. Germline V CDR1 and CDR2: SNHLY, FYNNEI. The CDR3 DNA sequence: TGTGCCAGCAGGCAATATAATTCACCCCTCCACTTT. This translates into CASRQYNSPLHF.

The CDR3 sequence is CASSVATNYEQYF. Here the CDR3 DNA reads TGTGCCAGCAGCGTAGCTACAAACTACGAGCAGTACTTC. V and J are TRBV9 and TRBJ2-7; no clear D gene. The V end was cut by 0 bases, the J end by 3 bases, with 7 bases between. This CDR3 has 13 residues. Germline V gene data show CDR1 as SGDLS and CDR2 as YYNGEE.

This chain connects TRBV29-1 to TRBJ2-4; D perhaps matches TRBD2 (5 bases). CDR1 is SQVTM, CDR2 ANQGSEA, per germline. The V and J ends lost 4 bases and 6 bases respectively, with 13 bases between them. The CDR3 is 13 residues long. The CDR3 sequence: CSVAPTRGNIQYF. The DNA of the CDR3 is TGCAGCGTTGCTCCAACCCGGGGAAACATTCAGTACTTC.

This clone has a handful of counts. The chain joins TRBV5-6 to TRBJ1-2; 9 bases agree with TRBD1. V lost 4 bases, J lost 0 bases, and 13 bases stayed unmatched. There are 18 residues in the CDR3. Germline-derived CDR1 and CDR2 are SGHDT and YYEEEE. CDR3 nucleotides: TGTGCCAGCAGCAGCGCCGGGACAGGGAGAGAGGCTAACTATGGCTACACCTTC. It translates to CASSSAGTGREANYGYTF.

This CDR3 reads CASSLDEMWRGKFF. CDR3 coding DNA: TGTGCCAGCAGCTTAGATGAAATGTGGCGGGGGAAGTTCTTC. The chain couples TRBV11-2 to TRBJ2-1; TRBD2 agrees at 7 bases. The CDR3 has 14 residues. V lost 0 bases and J lost 14; bases outside the gene matches: 10. Per germline, CDR1 SGHAT and CDR2 FQNNGV.

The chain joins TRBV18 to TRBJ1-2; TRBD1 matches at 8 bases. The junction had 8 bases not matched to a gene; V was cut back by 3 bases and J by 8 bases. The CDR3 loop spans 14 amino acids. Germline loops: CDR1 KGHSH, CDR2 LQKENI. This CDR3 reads CASSPTGQGDGYTF. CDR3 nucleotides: TGTGCCAGCTCACCTACCGGACAGGGCGACGGCTACACCTTC.

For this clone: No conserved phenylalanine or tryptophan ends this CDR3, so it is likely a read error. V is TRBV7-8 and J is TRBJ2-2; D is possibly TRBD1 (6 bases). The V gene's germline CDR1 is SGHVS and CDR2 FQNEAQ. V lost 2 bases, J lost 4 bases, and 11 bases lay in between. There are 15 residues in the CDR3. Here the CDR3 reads CASSLFQGPTGELFI. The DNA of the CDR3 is TGTGCCAGCAGCTTATTCCAGGGGCCCACCGGGGAGCTGTTTATT.

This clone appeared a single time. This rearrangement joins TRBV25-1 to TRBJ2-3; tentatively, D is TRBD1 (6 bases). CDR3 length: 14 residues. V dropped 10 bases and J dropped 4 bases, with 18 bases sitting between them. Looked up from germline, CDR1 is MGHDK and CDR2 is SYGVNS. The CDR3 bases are TGTGCCACCACCCCCAGGGGTGGGGCAGATACGCAGTATTTT. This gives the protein CATTPRGGADTQYF. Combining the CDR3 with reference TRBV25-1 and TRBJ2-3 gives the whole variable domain EADIYQTPRYLVIGTGKKITLECSQTMGHDKMYWYQQDPGMELHLIHYSYGVNSTEKGDLSSESTVSRIRTEHFPLTLESARPSHTSQYLCATTPRGGADTQYFGPGTRLTVL.

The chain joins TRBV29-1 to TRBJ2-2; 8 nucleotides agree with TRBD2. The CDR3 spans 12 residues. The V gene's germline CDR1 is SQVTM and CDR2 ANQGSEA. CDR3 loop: CRGTSRTGELFF. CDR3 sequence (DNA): TGCAGAGGGACTAGTCGGACCGGGGAGCTGTTTTTT.

In DNA form, the CDR3 reads TGTGCCAGTAGTCCCGGGACGCTTACTGAAGCTTTCTTT. It yields the protein CASSPGTLTEAFF. J is TRBJ1-1 and V is TRBV19; a possible D gene is TRBD1 (5 bases). Germline-derived CDR1 and CDR2 are LNHDA and SQIVND (reference sequence). Trimming took off 5 bases at V and 5 bases at J, with 12 bases between the two ends. The CDR3 is made up of 13 amino acids. Drawing the rest from reference TRBV19 and TRBJ1-1, the complete variable domain is DGGITQSPKYLFRKEGQNVTLSCEQNLNHDAMYWYRQDPGQGLRLIYYSQIVNDFQKGDIAEGYSVSREKKESFPLTVTSAQKNPTAFYLCASSPGTLTEAFFGQGTRLTVV.

CDR3 sequence reads: CASRQPSPDTQYF. The DNA for the CDR3 is TGTGCCAGCAGGCAACCCTCGCCAGATACGCAGTATTTT. The chain couples TRBV6-5 to TRBJ2-3; D is undetermined. The CDR3 is 13 amino acids. Germline lookup yields CDR1 MNHEY and CDR2 SVGAGI. The germline V and J ends were trimmed by 6 bases and 4 bases, with 11 bases remaining between them.